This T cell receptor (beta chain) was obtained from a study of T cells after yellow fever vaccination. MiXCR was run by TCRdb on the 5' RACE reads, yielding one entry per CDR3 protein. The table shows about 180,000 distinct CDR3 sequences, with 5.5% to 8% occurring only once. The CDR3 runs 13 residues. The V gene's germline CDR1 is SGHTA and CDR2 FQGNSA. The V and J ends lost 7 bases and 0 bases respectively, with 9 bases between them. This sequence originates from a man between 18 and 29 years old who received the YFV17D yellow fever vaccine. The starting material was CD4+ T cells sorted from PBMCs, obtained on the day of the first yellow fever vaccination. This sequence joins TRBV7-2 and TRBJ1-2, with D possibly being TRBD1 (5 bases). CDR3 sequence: CASIDRANYGYTF. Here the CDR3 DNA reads TGTGCCAGCATAGACAGAGCTAACTATGGCTACACCTTC.